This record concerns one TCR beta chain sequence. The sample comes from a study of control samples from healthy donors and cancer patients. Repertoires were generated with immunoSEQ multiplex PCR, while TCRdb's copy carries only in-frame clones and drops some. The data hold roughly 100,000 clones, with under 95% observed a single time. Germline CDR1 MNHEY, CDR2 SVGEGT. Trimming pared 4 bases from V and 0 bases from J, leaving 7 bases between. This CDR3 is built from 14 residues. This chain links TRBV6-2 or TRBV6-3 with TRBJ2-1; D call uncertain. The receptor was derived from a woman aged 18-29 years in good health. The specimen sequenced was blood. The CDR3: CASSLESSYNEQFF. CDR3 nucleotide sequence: TGTGCCAGCAGTTTGGAAAGCTCCTACAATGAGCAGTTCTTC.